This T cell receptor (beta chain) came from a study of blood T cell repertoires in COVID-19. Study details: Italy, Spain and the United States were the sources of the convalescent and acute COVID-19 samples. In each case, the material was cDNA or gDNA derived from T cells, B-cell-depleted T cells, or PBMCs.

This clone was seen a few times. The CDR3 is 17 residues long. J gave up 0 bases and V 0 bases, and 5 bases lay outside the gene matches. Germline assignment: CDR1 SGHRS and CDR2 YFSETQ. In the source study's methods: Nucleated cell number was recorded as an estimate derived from reference gene primer amplification. Profiled with immunoSEQ multiplex PCR; TCRdb holds only in-frame clones, not every one. Clone size and V and J calls were adopted from that table, with D and trimming inferred from the DNA. The data show 56,000 or so clones, about 90% seen once. The chain uses TRBV5-1 and TRBJ2-3; the match to TRBD1 covers 9 bases. Specimen: peripheral blood. This clonotype was sampled from a human donor in a cohort sampled during active COVID-19. The CDR3 sequence: CASSLGSGTGSTDTQYF. The DNA of the CDR3 is TGCGCCAGCAGCTTGGGCTCCGGGACAGGGAGCACAGATACGCAGTATTTT.